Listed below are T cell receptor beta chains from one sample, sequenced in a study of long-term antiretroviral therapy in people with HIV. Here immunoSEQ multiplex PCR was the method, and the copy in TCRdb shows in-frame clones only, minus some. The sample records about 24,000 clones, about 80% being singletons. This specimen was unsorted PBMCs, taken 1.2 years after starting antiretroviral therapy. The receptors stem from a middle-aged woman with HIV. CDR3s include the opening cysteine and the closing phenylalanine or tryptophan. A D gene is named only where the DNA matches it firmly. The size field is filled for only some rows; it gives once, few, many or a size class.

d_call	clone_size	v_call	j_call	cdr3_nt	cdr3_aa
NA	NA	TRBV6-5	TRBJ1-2	TGTGCCAGCAGTTTTGGGAAGGGCTACACCTTC	CASSFGKGYTF
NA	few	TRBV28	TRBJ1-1	TGTGCCAGCAGTCCCCCTAGTTTGAGGCAGGCTGAAGCTTTCTTT	CASSPPSLRQAEAFF
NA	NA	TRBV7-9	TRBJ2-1	TGTGCCAGCAGCTTTACCGGGGGCGGATATGAGCAGTTCTTC	CASSFTGGGYEQFF
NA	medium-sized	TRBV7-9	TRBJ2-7	TGTGCCAGCAGCCCCCCGGGGTACGAGCAGTACTTC	CASSPPGYEQYF
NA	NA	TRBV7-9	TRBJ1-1	TGTGCCAGCAGCTTAGAAGGGGTGGGTGCTGAAGCTTTCTTT	CASSLEGVGAEAFF
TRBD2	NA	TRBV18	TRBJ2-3	TGTGCCAGCTCACCAAGGCTAGCGGGAGGGTCCGATACGCAGTATTTT	CASSPRLAGGSDTQYF
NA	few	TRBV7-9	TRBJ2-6	TGTGCCAGCAGCTTAGTATTGACCAGCTCTGGGGCCAACGTCCTGACTTTC	CASSLVLTSSGANVLTF
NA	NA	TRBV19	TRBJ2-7	TGTGCCAGTAGTATTCAACAGGGCTACGAGCAGTACTTC	CASSIQQGYEQYF
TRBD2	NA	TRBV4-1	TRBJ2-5	TGCGCCAGCAGCCAAATACTAGCGAGCCAAGAGACCCAGTACTTC	CASSQILASQETQYF
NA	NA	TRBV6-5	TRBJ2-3	TGTGCCAGCAGTCCTAACACAGATACGCAGTATTTT	CASSPNTDTQYF
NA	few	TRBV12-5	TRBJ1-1	TGTGCTAGTGGTCCTATGGGGGGCCGGACTGAAGCTTTCTTT	CASGPMGGRTEAFF
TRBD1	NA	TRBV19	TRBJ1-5	TGTGCCAGTACCGAGACCGGGACAGACAATCAGCCCCAGCATTTT	CASTETGTDNQPQHF
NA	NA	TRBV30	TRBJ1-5	TGTGCCTGGAGTATCAGTTTGAATAGCAATCAGCCCCAGCATTTT	CAWSISLNSNQPQHF
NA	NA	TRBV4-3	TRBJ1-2	TGCGCCAGCAGCCAAGATAGCCGGCCCGGCGCGTATGGCTACACCTTC	CASSQDSRPGAYGYTF
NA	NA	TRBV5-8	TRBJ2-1	TGTGCCAGCAGCTTGTTGAATGAGCAGTTCTTC	CASSLLNEQFF
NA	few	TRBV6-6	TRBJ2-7	TGTGCCAGCAGTATTCCCGGGAACGAGCAGTACTTC	CASSIPGNEQYF
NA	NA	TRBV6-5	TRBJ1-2	TGTGCCAGCAGTTACTTCTCTCGCAAACAGGGTTACGGCTACACCTTC	CASSYFSRKQGYGYTF
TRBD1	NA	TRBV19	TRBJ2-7	TGTGCCAGTAGTATAGTCGACAGGGGGCCCTACGAGCAGTACTTC	CASSIVDRGPYEQYF
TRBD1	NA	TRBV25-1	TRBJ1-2	TGTGCCAGCAGCTCTATAGGCCAGGGACAGAATAACTATGGCTACACCTTC	CASSSIGQGQNNYGYTF
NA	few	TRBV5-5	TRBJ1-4	TGTGCCAGCAGCCTTAATGAAAAACTGTTTTTT	CASSLNEKLFF
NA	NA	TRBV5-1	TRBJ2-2	TGCGCCAGCAGCATTGAGGGGATAAGCACCGGGGAGCTGTTTTTT	CASSIEGISTGELFF
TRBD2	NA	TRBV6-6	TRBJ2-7	TGTGCCAGCACACCTAGCGGGTCCTACGAGCAGTACTTC	CASTPSGSYEQYF
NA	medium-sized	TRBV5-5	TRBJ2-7	TGTGCCAGCAGCTTGGGCGGCGATCCCTCGCACGAGCAGTACTTC	CASSLGGDPSHEQYF
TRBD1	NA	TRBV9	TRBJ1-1	TGTGCCAGCAGCGGGGACAGTCAGAACACTGAAGCTTTCTTT	CASSGDSQNTEAFF
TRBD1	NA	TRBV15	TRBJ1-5	TGTGCCACCAACAAGGGGACAGGGAGAGGTCAGCCCCAGCATTTT	CATNKGTGRGQPQHF
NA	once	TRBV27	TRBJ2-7	TGTGCCAGCAGCCCTCGGTCGGCCTTAGAGCAGTACTTC	CASSPRSALEQYF
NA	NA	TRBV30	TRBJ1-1	TGTGCCTGGAGAAGGTCTCGGAACACTGAAGCTTTCTTT	CAWRRSRNTEAFF
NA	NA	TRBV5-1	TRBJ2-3	TGCGCCAGCAGCTTTCTCACAGATACGCAGTATTTT	CASSFLTDTQYF
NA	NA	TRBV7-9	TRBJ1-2	TGTGCCAGCAGCTTAGGGGCCAACCCGACCAGTGGCTACACCTTC	CASSLGANPTSGYTF
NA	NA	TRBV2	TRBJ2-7	TGTGCCAGCACCCGGGACATCTCCTACGAGCAGTACTTC	CASTRDISYEQYF
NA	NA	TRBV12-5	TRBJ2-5	TGTGCTAGTGGTTTGGTACTTAAGACCCAGTACTTC	CASGLVLKTQYF
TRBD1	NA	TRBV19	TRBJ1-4	TGTGCCACTCGCTGGGGGACAGATGAAAAACTGTTTTTT	CATRWGTDEKLFF
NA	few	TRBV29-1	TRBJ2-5	TGCAGCGTTGAATTTGGGGTCCAAGAGACCCAGTACTTC	CSVEFGVQETQYF
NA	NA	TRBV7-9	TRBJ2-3	TGTGCCAGCAGCTTGAGCACAGATACGCAGTATTTT	CASSLSTDTQYF
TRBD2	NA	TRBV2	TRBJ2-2	TGTGCCAGCAGGACGGGGCGGGAGTACACCGGGGAGCTGTTTTTT	CASRTGREYTGELFF
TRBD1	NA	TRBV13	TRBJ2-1	TGTGCCAGCAGCTTCTCCGGGACAGGGTGGCATGAGCAGTTCTTC	CASSFSGTGWHEQFF
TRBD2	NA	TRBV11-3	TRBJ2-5	TGTGCCAGCAGCTCACGTGGGACTAGCGTCCAAGAGACCCAGTACTTC	CASSSRGTSVQETQYF
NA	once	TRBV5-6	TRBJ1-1	TGTGCCAGCAGCGGCAGGGGTTTTATGAACACTGAAGCTTTCTTT	CASSGRGFMNTEAFF
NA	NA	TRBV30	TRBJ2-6	TGTGCCTGGACGGGCAGGGTTTCTGGGGCCAACGTCCTGACTTTC	CAWTGRVSGANVLTF
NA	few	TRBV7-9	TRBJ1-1	TGTGCCAGCAGCTTAGACATGAACACTGAAGCTTTCTTT	CASSLDMNTEAFF
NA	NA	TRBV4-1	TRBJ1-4	TGCGCCAGCAGCCAAAATCCAGCCGCAACTAATGAAAAACTGTTTTTT	CASSQNPAATNEKLFF
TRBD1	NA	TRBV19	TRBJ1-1	TGTGCCAGTAGCATAACAGGGGTTACTGAAGCTTTCTTT	CASSITGVTEAFF